These T cell receptor beta chains were read from a single sample in a study of technical replicates of blood from several donors. Sequenced by immunoSEQ multiplex PCR; TCRdb stores in-frame clones only, minus some. Of 55,000 to 70,000 clones listed, under 90% are singletons. Sequencing was carried out using PBMCs. All receptors derive from a human donor in good health. Some clones in this sample may be carry-over from other donors' samples. CDR3s include the opening cysteine and the closing phenylalanine or tryptophan. Each record gives: V gene, D gene, clone size, J gene, CDR3 protein, CDR3 DNA. The D gene is left open where the match is weak. The size of a clone is reported for some rows only, either as once, few or many, or as a class for expanded clones.

TRBV6-5,NA,NA,TRBJ2-4,CASGPGQVQYF,TGTGCCAGCGGTCCAGGGCAGGTTCAGTACTTC
TRBV5-4,TRBD1,NA,TRBJ1-1,CASSSDRGLNTEAFF,TGTGCCAGCAGCTCTGACAGGGGTCTGAACACTGAAGCTTTCTTT
TRBV6-5,NA,once,TRBJ1-5,CASRAGGLDNQPQHF,TGTGCCAGCAGGGCCGGGGGACTGGACAATCAGCCCCAGCATTTT
TRBV10-3,TRBD1,NA,TRBJ1-5,CAISTGQGNQPQHF,TGTGCCATCAGTACGGGACAGGGCAATCAGCCCCAGCATTTT
TRBV18,NA,NA,TRBJ2-5,CASSQPRGQETQYF,TGTGCCAGCTCACAGCCCAGGGGACAAGAGACCCAGTACTTC
TRBV5-4,NA,NA,TRBJ1-5,CASSQDSNQPQHF,TGTGCCAGCAGCCAGGATAGCAATCAGCCCCAGCATTTT
TRBV29-1,NA,NA,TRBJ1-2,CSVEEVESRYGYTF,TGCAGCGTAGAGGAGGTGGAGTCAAGATATGGCTACACCTTC
TRBV2,NA,NA,TRBJ2-7,CASSELPRWYEQYF,TGTGCCAGCAGTGAACTGCCTAGGTGGTACGAGCAGTACTTC
TRBV10-3,TRBD2,NA,TRBJ2-5,CAISPGLAGGRETQYF,TGTGCCATCAGCCCTGGACTAGCGGGGGGTAGAGAGACCCAGTACTTC
TRBV10-3,TRBD1,NA,TRBJ2-7,CASGGQGYEQYF,TGTGCCTCAGGGGGACAAGGCTACGAGCAGTACTTC
TRBV11-3,TRBD2,NA,TRBJ2-7,CASSLGAGEQYF,TGTGCCAGCAGCTTAGGAGCGGGGGAGCAGTACTTC
TRBV13,NA,once,TRBJ2-5,CASSLRQTHQETQYF,TGTGCCAGCAGCTTACGACAGACCCACCAAGAGACCCAGTACTTC
TRBV7-9,NA,NA,TRBJ1-4,CASSVRGTTNEKLFF,TGTGCCAGCAGCGTTAGAGGAACAACTAATGAAAAACTGTTTTTT
TRBV29-1,TRBD1,once,TRBJ1-2,CSVVRDRGSGYTF,TGCAGCGTAGTACGCGACAGGGGAAGTGGCTACACCTTC
TRBV6-5,NA,NA,TRBJ1-1,CASSRYRENTEAFF,TGTGCCAGCAGCCGTTACAGAGAAAACACTGAAGCTTTCTTT
TRBV27,TRBD1,NA,TRBJ1-2,CASSPVPGQGARANYGYTF,TGTGCCAGCAGTCCTGTCCCGGGACAGGGGGCGAGGGCTAACTATGGCTACACCTTC
TRBV14,NA,NA,TRBJ1-1,CASSPSVRNTEAFF,TGTGCCAGCAGCCCCTCGGTTAGGAACACTGAAGCTTTCTTT